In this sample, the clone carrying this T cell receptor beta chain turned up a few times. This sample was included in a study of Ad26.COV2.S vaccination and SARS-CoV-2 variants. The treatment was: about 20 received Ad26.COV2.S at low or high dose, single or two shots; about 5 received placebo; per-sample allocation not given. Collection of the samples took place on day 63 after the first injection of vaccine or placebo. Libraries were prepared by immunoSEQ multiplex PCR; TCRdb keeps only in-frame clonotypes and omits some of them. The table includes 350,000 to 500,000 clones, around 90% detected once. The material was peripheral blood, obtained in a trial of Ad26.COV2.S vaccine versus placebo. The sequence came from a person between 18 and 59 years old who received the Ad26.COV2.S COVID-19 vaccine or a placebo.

In DNA, the CDR3 is TGTGCCAGCAGTCCCAGGACTAGCAGCACCGGGGAGCTGTTTTTT. Encoded protein: CASSPRTSSTGELFF. The V call is TRBV6-5, the J call TRBJ2-2, with 8 bases fitting TRBD2. CDR3 length: 15 residues. Germline lookup yields CDR1 MNHEY and CDR2 SVGAGI. J gave up 4 bases and V 5 bases, and 6 bases lay outside the gene matches.